This entry is about one T cell receptor beta chain. Assay used: immunoSEQ multiplex PCR; TCRdb lists only in-frame clones, some missing. The table has 75,000 to 100,000 clones, around nine tenths seen once. CDR3 length: 16 residues. CDR1 MNHNS and CDR2 SASEGT come from the germline V gene. V trimming: 0 bases; J trimming: 1 base; junction bases outside the gene matches: 3. This entry is derived from a study of radiotherapy plus CTLA-4 blockade in lung cancer. Study context: About a sixth of enrolled patients responded objectively, and 25% to 40% had disease control.

Lung cancer patients with chemo-refractory metastatic non-small-cell disease were given focal radiation plus CTLA-4 blockade with ipilimumab. This sequence joins TRBV6-1 and TRBJ2-3; 8 bases are a match to TRBD1. The receptor's source is a human donor with non-small cell lung cancer that progressed on radiotherapy plus ipilimumab. The input for sequencing was peripheral blood, taken from a patient treated with radiotherapy plus ipilimumab. CDR3 sequence reads: CASSEAQGAGTDTQYF. The CDR3, as DNA: TGTGCCAGCAGTGAAGCCCAGGGGGCCGGCACAGATACGCAGTATTTT.